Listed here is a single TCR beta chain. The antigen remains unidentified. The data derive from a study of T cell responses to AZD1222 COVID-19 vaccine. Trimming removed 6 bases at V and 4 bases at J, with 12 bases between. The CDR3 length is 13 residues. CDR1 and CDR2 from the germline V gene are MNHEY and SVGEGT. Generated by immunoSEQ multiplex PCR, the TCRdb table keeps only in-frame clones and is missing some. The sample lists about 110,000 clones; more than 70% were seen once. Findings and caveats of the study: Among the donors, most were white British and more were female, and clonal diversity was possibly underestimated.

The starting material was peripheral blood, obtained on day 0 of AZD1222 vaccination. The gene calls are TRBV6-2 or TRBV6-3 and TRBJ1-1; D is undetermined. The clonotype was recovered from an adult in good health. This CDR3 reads CASSHTDGTEAFF. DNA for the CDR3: TGTGCCAGCAGCCATACAGATGGCACTGAAGCTTTCTTT.